Listed below are T cell receptor beta chains from one sample, sequenced in a study of CD8 T cells in Susac syndrome. A single record per CDR3 protein comes from TCRdb applying MiXCR to the immunoSEQ multiplex PCR reads. The top ten hold over 0.3% of the sample, which has some 120,000 distinct CDR3 sequences, approximately 95% seen once. Sequencing input: CD8+ T cells from PBMCs. Source of these receptors: a human donor with multiple sclerosis. The CDR3 runs from the conserved cysteine through the conserved F or W. Fields, in order: J gene, D gene, V gene, clone size, CDR3 protein, CDR3 DNA. The D gene is left open where the match is weak. The listing skips clone size in some rows; elsewhere it reads once, few, many or a size class.

J gene: TRBJ2-2
D gene: .
V gene: TRBV7-9
clone size: .
CDR3 protein: CASSLRGIGTGELFF
CDR3 DNA: TGTGCCAGCAGCTTACGGGGGATTGGCACCGGGGAGCTGTTTTTT

J gene: TRBJ1-2
D gene: .
V gene: TRBV20-1
clone size: .
CDR3 protein: CSAREGRENYGYTF
CDR3 DNA: TGCAGTGCTAGAGAGGGCAGGGAGAACTATGGCTACACCTTC

J gene: TRBJ2-7
D gene: TRBD1
V gene: TRBV3-1
clone size: .
CDR3 protein: CASSQDLETGPPAYEQYF
CDR3 DNA: TGTGCCAGCAGCCAAGATTTGGAGACAGGGCCTCCCGCCTACGAGCAGTACTTC

J gene: TRBJ2-5
D gene: TRBD2
V gene: TRBV7-2
clone size: .
CDR3 protein: CASSILGGRIETQYF
CDR3 DNA: TGTGCCAGCAGCATTCTCGGCGGGAGGATAGAGACCCAGTACTTC

J gene: TRBJ1-1
D gene: .
V gene: TRBV4-1
clone size: .
CDR3 protein: CASSQAVNTEAFF
CDR3 DNA: TGCGCCAGCAGCCAAGCAGTGAACACTGAAGCTTTCTTT

J gene: TRBJ2-1
D gene: .
V gene: TRBV6-2/TRBV6-3
clone size: few
CDR3 protein: CASSYSASIGQFF
CDR3 DNA: TGTGCCAGCAGTTACTCCGCGAGCATCGGGCAGTTCTTC

J gene: TRBJ2-3
D gene: .
V gene: TRBV29-1
clone size: .
CDR3 protein: CSVEGGEGETDTQYF
CDR3 DNA: TGCAGCGTTGAAGGAGGAGAGGGGGAGACAGATACGCAGTATTTT

J gene: TRBJ2-3
D gene: TRBD2
V gene: TRBV7-3
clone size: .
CDR3 protein: CASCSAGGGADTQYF
CDR3 DNA: TGTGCCAGCTGCTCCGCTGGCGGGGGGGCGGATACGCAGTATTTT

J gene: TRBJ2-7
D gene: TRBD1
V gene: TRBV19
clone size: .
CDR3 protein: CASSITGAEQYF
CDR3 DNA: TGTGCCAGTAGTATCACAGGGGCCGAGCAGTACTTC

J gene: TRBJ2-7
D gene: TRBD2
V gene: TRBV6-5
clone size: .
CDR3 protein: CASRAGGPLLYF
CDR3 DNA: TGTGCCAGCAGAGCGGGGGGCCCCCTCCTGTACTTC

J gene: TRBJ2-6
D gene: TRBD1
V gene: TRBV5-1
clone size: .
CDR3 protein: CASSPGDRGNSGANVLTF
CDR3 DNA: TGCGCCAGCAGCCCGGGGGACAGGGGCAACTCTGGGGCCAACGTCCTGACTTTC

J gene: TRBJ2-3
D gene: TRBD2
V gene: TRBV29-1
clone size: .
CDR3 protein: CSVVSRRGADTQYF
CDR3 DNA: TGCAGCGTTGTCTCGCGGCGGGGGGCAGATACGCAGTATTTT

J gene: TRBJ2-7
D gene: .
V gene: TRBV5-1
clone size: .
CDR3 protein: CASSVKRRLGRYEQYF
CDR3 DNA: TGCGCCAGCAGCGTTAAAAGACGGTTAGGGCGGTACGAGCAGTACTTC

J gene: TRBJ1-4
D gene: .
V gene: TRBV6-5
clone size: .
CDR3 protein: CASTAIIGIGEKLFF
CDR3 DNA: TGTGCCAGCACCGCGATCATCGGAATCGGGGAAAAACTGTTTTTT

J gene: TRBJ2-3
D gene: .
V gene: TRBV7-8
clone size: .
CDR3 protein: CASSLDGKFGTDTQYF
CDR3 DNA: TGTGCCAGCAGCTTAGATGGGAAGTTTGGCACAGATACGCAGTATTTT

J gene: TRBJ2-5
D gene: .
V gene: TRBV28
clone size: .
CDR3 protein: CASSWTAGETQYF
CDR3 DNA: TGTGCCAGCAGTTGGACAGCCGGGGAGACCCAGTACTTC

J gene: TRBJ2-7
D gene: TRBD1
V gene: TRBV4-1
clone size: once
CDR3 protein: CASSQGTGYEQYF
CDR3 DNA: TGCGCCAGCAGCCAGGGGACAGGCTACGAGCAGTACTTC

J gene: TRBJ2-2
D gene: .
V gene: TRBV5-1
clone size: .
CDR3 protein: CASSPNRVDTGELFF
CDR3 DNA: TGCGCCAGCAGCCCTAACAGGGTGGACACCGGGGAGCTGTTTTTT

J gene: TRBJ2-7
D gene: .
V gene: TRBV11-2
clone size: .
CDR3 protein: CASSLDQAYEQYF
CDR3 DNA: TGTGCCAGCAGCTTAGATCAGGCGTACGAGCAGTACTTC

J gene: TRBJ2-1
D gene: .
V gene: TRBV2
clone size: .
CDR3 protein: CASSEVADYNEQFF
CDR3 DNA: TGTGCCAGCAGTGAGGTAGCGGACTACAATGAGCAGTTCTTC

J gene: TRBJ1-1
D gene: .
V gene: TRBV6-1
clone size: .
CDR3 protein: CASSEFGYGNTEAFF
CDR3 DNA: TGTGCCAGCAGTGAATTCGGATACGGGAACACTGAAGCTTTCTTT

J gene: TRBJ1-3
D gene: .
V gene: TRBV15
clone size: few
CDR3 protein: CATSSPIGVSGNTIYF
CDR3 DNA: TGTGCCACCAGCAGTCCCATAGGCGTCTCTGGAAACACCATATATTTT

J gene: TRBJ2-1
D gene: .
V gene: TRBV7-8
clone size: once
CDR3 protein: CASSLGGTSNEQFF
CDR3 DNA: TGTGCCAGCAGCTTAGGGGGGACGTCCAATGAGCAGTTCTTC

J gene: TRBJ2-3
D gene: .
V gene: TRBV20-1
clone size: .
CDR3 protein: CSAMIRDFGSDTQYF
CDR3 DNA: TGCAGTGCCATGATCAGGGACTTTGGCTCAGATACGCAGTATTTT

J gene: TRBJ1-4
D gene: .
V gene: TRBV7-9
clone size: .
CDR3 protein: CASSLDGERREKLFF
CDR3 DNA: TGTGCCAGCAGCTTAGATGGGGAGAGACGAGAAAAACTGTTTTTT

J gene: TRBJ2-5
D gene: TRBD2
V gene: TRBV28
clone size: few
CDR3 protein: CASSLWTSGETQETQYF
CDR3 DNA: TGTGCCAGCAGTTTGTGGACTAGCGGGGAAACCCAAGAGACCCAGTACTTC

J gene: TRBJ1-5
D gene: .
V gene: TRBV6-5
clone size: .
CDR3 protein: CASSSGFNQPQHF
CDR3 DNA: TGTGCCAGCAGTTCGGGGTTCAATCAGCCCCAGCATTTT

J gene: TRBJ2-7
D gene: .
V gene: TRBV10-3
clone size: .
CDR3 protein: CAISESGTAYEQYF
CDR3 DNA: TGTGCCATCAGTGAGTCAGGTACAGCCTACGAGCAGTACTTC

J gene: TRBJ2-7
D gene: TRBD2
V gene: TRBV10-3
clone size: .
CDR3 protein: CAIRTALAGYYEQYF
CDR3 DNA: TGTGCCATCAGGACGGCGTTAGCGGGGTACTACGAGCAGTACTTC

J gene: TRBJ2-3
D gene: .
V gene: TRBV13
clone size: .
CDR3 protein: CASSSPPADTQYF
CDR3 DNA: TGTGCCAGCAGCTCTCCCCCCGCAGATACGCAGTATTTT

J gene: TRBJ2-5
D gene: TRBD1
V gene: TRBV6-5
clone size: .
CDR3 protein: CATKTGNTETQYF
CDR3 DNA: TGTGCCACCAAGACAGGGAATACGGAGACCCAGTACTTC

J gene: TRBJ2-2
D gene: TRBD2
V gene: TRBV20-1
clone size: .
CDR3 protein: CSANDRESGGYTGELFF
CDR3 DNA: TGCAGTGCTAATGACCGTGAGAGCGGGGGTTACACCGGGGAGCTGTTTTTT

J gene: TRBJ2-3
D gene: TRBD2
V gene: TRBV7-8
clone size: once
CDR3 protein: CASSPSGGAAYF
CDR3 DNA: TGTGCCAGCAGCCCAAGCGGGGGGGCGGCGTATTTT

J gene: TRBJ1-1
D gene: .
V gene: TRBV20-1
clone size: .
CDR3 protein: CSARDQGGTEAFF
CDR3 DNA: TGCAGTGCTAGAGATCAAGGAGGCACTGAAGCTTTCTTT

J gene: TRBJ1-1
D gene: .
V gene: TRBV19
clone size: .
CDR3 protein: CASRGRGTEAFF
CDR3 DNA: TGTGCCAGTCGGGGCAGGGGCACTGAAGCTTTCTTT

J gene: TRBJ2-1
D gene: TRBD1
V gene: TRBV20-1
clone size: .
CDR3 protein: CSAPADRLDEQFF
CDR3 DNA: TGCAGTGCCCCCGCGGACAGGCTTGATGAGCAGTTCTTC

J gene: TRBJ2-3
D gene: TRBD2
V gene: TRBV6-1
clone size: .
CDR3 protein: CASSEALSETSGTDTQYF
CDR3 DNA: TGTGCCAGCAGTGAAGCGCTGTCGGAGACTAGCGGCACAGATACGCAGTATTTT